This T cell receptor (beta chain) is from a study of T cell changes during pregnancy in multiple sclerosis. This clone was counted a single time. TCRdb keeps only in-frame clones here, not all; method: immunoSEQ multiplex PCR. The sample has 45,000 to 55,000 clones, 85% to 95% seen once. This CDR3 has 13 amino acids. With 2 bases removed from V and 5 bases from J, the gap between germline ends came to 9 bases. Per the germline V gene, CDR1 is GTSNPN and CDR2 is SVGIG (reference sequence). The chain has TRBV30 and TRBJ1-4; D unresolved. This sequence originates from a female donor with multiple sclerosis, enrolled in a pregnancy study. The material sequenced was peripheral blood, taken after pregnancy. The CDR3 region has the DNA TGTGCCTGGAGTTCCCGGTTAAATGAAAAACTGTTTTTT. It translates to CAWSSRLNEKLFF.